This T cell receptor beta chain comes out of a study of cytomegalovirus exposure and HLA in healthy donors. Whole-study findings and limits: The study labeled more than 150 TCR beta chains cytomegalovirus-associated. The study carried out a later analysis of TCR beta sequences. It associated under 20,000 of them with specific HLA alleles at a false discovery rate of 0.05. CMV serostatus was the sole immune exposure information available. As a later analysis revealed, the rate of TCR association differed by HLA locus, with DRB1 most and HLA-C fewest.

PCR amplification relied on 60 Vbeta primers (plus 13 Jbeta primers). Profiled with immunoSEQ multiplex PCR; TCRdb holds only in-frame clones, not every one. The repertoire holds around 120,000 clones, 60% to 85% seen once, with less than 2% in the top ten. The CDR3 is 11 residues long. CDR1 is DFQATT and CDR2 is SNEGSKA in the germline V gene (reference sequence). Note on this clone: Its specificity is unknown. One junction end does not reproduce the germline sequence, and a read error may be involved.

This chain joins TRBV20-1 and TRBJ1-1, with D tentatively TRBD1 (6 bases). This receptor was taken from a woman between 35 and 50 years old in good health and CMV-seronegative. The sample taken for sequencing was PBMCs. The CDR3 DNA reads TGTTCGGGCAGGGGAACGGCTGAAGCTTTCTTT. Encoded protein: CSGRGTAEAFF.